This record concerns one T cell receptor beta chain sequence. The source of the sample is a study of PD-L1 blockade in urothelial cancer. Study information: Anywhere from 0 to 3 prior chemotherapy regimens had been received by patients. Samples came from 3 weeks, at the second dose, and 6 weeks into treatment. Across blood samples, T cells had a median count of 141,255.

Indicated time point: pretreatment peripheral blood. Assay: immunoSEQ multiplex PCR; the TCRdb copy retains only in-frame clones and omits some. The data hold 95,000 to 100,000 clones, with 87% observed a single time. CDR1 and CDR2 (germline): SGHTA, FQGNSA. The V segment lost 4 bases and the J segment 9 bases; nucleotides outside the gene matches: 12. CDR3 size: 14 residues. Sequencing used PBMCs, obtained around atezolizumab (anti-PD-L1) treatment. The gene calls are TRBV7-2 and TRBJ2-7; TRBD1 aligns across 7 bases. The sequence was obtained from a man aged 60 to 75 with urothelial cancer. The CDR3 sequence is CASSSRQGLGLQYF. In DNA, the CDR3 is TGTGCCAGCAGCTCCCGACAGGGATTGGGTCTGCAGTACTTC.